This entry features one TCR beta chain sequence. The antigen remains undetermined. One end of the junction varies from germline; a read error may be responsible. This sample is drawn from a study of blood T cells in healthy people across ages. Study details: Template switching retrieved approximately one barcoded beta molecule for each two T cells. General study results and limits: Age advanced and TCR beta diversity per million T cells fell, roughly linearly.

CDR3 length: 14 amino acids. Germline values: CDR1 LGHNA, CDR2 YSLEER. Combining a sample-barcoded 5' primer with a J-beta primer mix, a second PCR ran for about 7 to 11 cycles. Via MiXCR, TCRdb re-called the 5' RACE reads, giving one row per CDR3 protein. The sample records approximately 730,000 distinct CDR3 sequences, roughly 44% being singletons. The chain has TRBV4-3 and TRBJ2-7; possibly TRBD2 for D (5 bases). The TCR was taken from an older woman in good health. The sequenced material came from blood. The CDR3 sequence is CACSRSDGSGEQYF. The CDR3 DNA follows: TGCGCCTGCAGCCGTAGCGATGGGTCCGGTGAGCAGTACTTC.